This T cell receptor beta chain appears in the sequencing data of a study of T-cell reconstitution after alpha-beta-depleted transplantation in children. The germline CDR1 and CDR2 sequences are SGHAT and FQNNGV. The junction had 3 bases not matched to a gene; V was cut back by 5 bases and J by 5 bases. The CDR3 extends over 12 amino acids. For TCRbeta, the library was prepared with unique molecular identifiers. MiXCR was run by TCRdb on the PCR reads, yielding one entry per CDR3 protein. The sample consists of 640,000 or so distinct CDR3 sequences, 15% to 20% of them appearing once. Sequencing used PBMCs from the stem cell graft donor, obtained from the stem cell graft. The TCR comes from a human donor who donated a stem cell graft to a child with acute myeloid leukemia. This chain uses TRBV11-2 with TRBJ2-7; 7 positions match TRBD1. The CDR3 loop reads CASSQDRHEQYV. DNA for the CDR3: TGTGCCAGCAGCCAGGACAGGCACGAGCAGTACGTC.